Presented here are 3 T cell receptor beta chains from one specimen sequenced in a study of response to subunit inactivated influenza vaccine (dated by TCRdb to 2016 to 2019). Library generation was performed with RT-PCR. The data were produced on an Illumina HiSeq 2500. TCRdb itself trimmed the public reads at Q25 with fastp, ran MiXCR and retained productive beta chains. Every distinct CDR3 protein forms one entry, paired with its most common genes and DNA. Recorded for this sample are roughly 780,000 distinct CDR3 sequences; roughly 18% of them occurred a single time. Jointly, the top ten make up 9.5% to 13% of the sample. The specimen was PBMCs from blood, collected more than 4 days after vaccination. Receptor source: a man aged 45-65 years who received an inactivated influenza vaccine. Donor details come from another sample of the same person, matched by shared clones.

The V and J genes are TRBV20-1 and TRBJ2-5; TRBD2 aligns across 8 bases. CDR1 is DFQATT, CDR2 SNEGSKA, per germline (reference sequence). After removal of 0 bases from V and 5 bases from J, the junction contained 8 bases not matched to a gene. This CDR3 has 15 residues. The CDR3 spells CSARDHPQRGETQYF. CDR3 sequence (DNA): TGCAGTGCTAGAGATCATCCCCAGCGGGGGGAGACCCAGTACTTC.

The chain couples TRBV7-9 to TRBJ1-1; the D gene is possibly TRBD1 (5 bases). With 4 bases removed from V and 0 bases from J, the gap between germline ends came to 12 bases. The CDR3 length is 15 residues. Per germline, CDR1 SEHNR and CDR2 FQNEAQ (reference sequence). CDR3 DNA: TGTGCCAGCAGCTCTCCGACAGAGATGAACACTGAAGCTTTCTTT. Its protein product is CASSSPTEMNTEAFF.

This sequence joins TRBV20-1 and TRBJ1-5; no definite D call. Per germline, CDR1 DFQATT and CDR2 SNEGSKA (reference sequence). The V end lost 3 bases, the J end lost 4 bases, and 16 bases lay between the germline ends. The CDR3 loop spans 15 amino acids. The CDR3 here is CSASFTHSANQPQHF. CDR3 coding DNA: TGCAGTGCTAGTTTTACGCACAGTGCGAATCAGCCCCAGCATTTT.